This is a list of T cell receptor beta chains from one sample in a study of beta chain features in type 1 diabetes. Measured with immunoSEQ multiplex PCR; TCRdb has only the in-frame clones, and not every one. The repertoire holds 810,000 or so clones, with 15% to 20% as singletons. Sequencing input: naive CD4+ T cells from blood. The receptors come from a woman aged 18-29 years in good health. Both conserved end residues are trimmed from each CDR3. Each record gives: V gene, clone size, CDR3 protein. Clone sizes are given selectively: once, few, many, or a class where the clone is expanded.

v_call: TRBV11-2; clone_size: few; cdr3_aa: ASSLAPTDTQY
v_call: TRBV6-6; clone_size: few; cdr3_aa: ASSDDRSYEQY
v_call: TRBV9; clone_size: .; cdr3_aa: ASSPLAGSGRANEQF
v_call: TRBV15; clone_size: .; cdr3_aa: ATSRDGGGRREKLF
v_call: TRBV28; clone_size: .; cdr3_aa: ASSGTNQPQH
v_call: TRBV28; clone_size: .; cdr3_aa: ASSLPGSGKYEQY
v_call: TRBV7-2; clone_size: .; cdr3_aa: ASSRGTTETQY
v_call: TRBV28; clone_size: few; cdr3_aa: ASSSRWGGEKLF
v_call: TRBV2; clone_size: .; cdr3_aa: ASSEVVGHSNEKLF
v_call: TRBV6-6; clone_size: few; cdr3_aa: ASGRVSGANVLT
v_call: TRBV11-2; clone_size: .; cdr3_aa: ASSFFVDTYEQY
v_call: TRBV19; clone_size: .; cdr3_aa: ASTGFYGYT
v_call: TRBV6-5; clone_size: few; cdr3_aa: ASSSRLTTDTQY
v_call: TRBV2; clone_size: .; cdr3_aa: ASSAIWTGGPTDTQY
v_call: TRBV7-9; clone_size: .; cdr3_aa: ASSSTSITGELF
v_call: TRBV6-5; clone_size: few; cdr3_aa: ASIRQGSTDTQY
v_call: TRBV15; clone_size: few; cdr3_aa: ATSNGGTNTGELF
v_call: TRBV19; clone_size: many; cdr3_aa: ASSRDRDYEQF
v_call: TRBV27; clone_size: .; cdr3_aa: ASSLTYRGFTDTQY
v_call: TRBV6-1; clone_size: few; cdr3_aa: ASSGLWTEAF
v_call: TRBV7-2; clone_size: .; cdr3_aa: ASSLAHAASSGNTIY
v_call: TRBV11-2; clone_size: .; cdr3_aa: ASSSLGGSGELF
v_call: TRBV7-9; clone_size: few; cdr3_aa: ASIRAGADTQY
v_call: TRBV11-2; clone_size: few; cdr3_aa: ASSRGPFGRQETQY
v_call: TRBV29-1; clone_size: .; cdr3_aa: SAVAVNYGYT
v_call: TRBV2; clone_size: few; cdr3_aa: ASTLSRGAYEQY
v_call: TRBV6-1; clone_size: few; cdr3_aa: ASRLAGWTYEQY
v_call: TRBV11-2; clone_size: .; cdr3_aa: ASSLVSWGYGYT
v_call: TRBV7-2; clone_size: few; cdr3_aa: ASSLAGAAPGPQETQY
v_call: TRBV29-1; clone_size: .; cdr3_aa: SVEETGVGTQY
v_call: TRBV11-2; clone_size: .; cdr3_aa: ASSILAGVTQY
v_call: TRBV4-1; clone_size: .; cdr3_aa: ASSQNILFFESPREQY
v_call: TRBV7-9; clone_size: few; cdr3_aa: ASIFSGSTDTQY
v_call: TRBV4-1; clone_size: .; cdr3_aa: ASSQEETRQF
v_call: TRBV19; clone_size: once; cdr3_aa: ASSRRINYEQY
v_call: TRBV6-1; clone_size: .; cdr3_aa: ASSEYGYT
v_call: TRBV19; clone_size: .; cdr3_aa: ASSIWTISARGSSYEQY
v_call: TRBV7-2; clone_size: few; cdr3_aa: ASSPGTGKTGELF
v_call: TRBV7-2; clone_size: .; cdr3_aa: ASSSHWGGGRETQY
v_call: TRBV18; clone_size: .; cdr3_aa: ASSPAPQGSSGANVLT